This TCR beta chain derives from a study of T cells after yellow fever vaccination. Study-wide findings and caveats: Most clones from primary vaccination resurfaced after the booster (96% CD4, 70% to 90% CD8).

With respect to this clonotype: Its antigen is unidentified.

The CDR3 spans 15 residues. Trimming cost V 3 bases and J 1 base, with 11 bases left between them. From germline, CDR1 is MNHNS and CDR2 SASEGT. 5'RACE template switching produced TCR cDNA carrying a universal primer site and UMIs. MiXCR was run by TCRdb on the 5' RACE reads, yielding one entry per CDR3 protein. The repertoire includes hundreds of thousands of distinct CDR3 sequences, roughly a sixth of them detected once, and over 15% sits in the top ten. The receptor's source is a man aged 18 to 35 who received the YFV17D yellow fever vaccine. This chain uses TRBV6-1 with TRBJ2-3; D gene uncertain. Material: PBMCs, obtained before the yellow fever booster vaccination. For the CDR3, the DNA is TGTGCCAGCAGTGACGGTCCCGTGGGCACAGATACGCAGTATTTT. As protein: CASSDGPVGTDTQYF.